Described below is a single TCR beta chain sequence and its context. Clones were read by immunoSEQ multiplex PCR, and TCRdb kept only the in-frame ones, dropping some. The sample holds around 1 million clones, over 60% seen once. These data belong to a study of shared clonotypes between healthy human individuals. This CDR3 spans 15 amino acids. Material: memory CD4+ T cells sorted from blood. Subset given: CD45RA-negative fraction. The V gene is TRBV12-2, the J gene TRBJ2-7. TRBV12-2 is recorded as a pseudogene. This TCR was recovered from a man between 18 and 29 years old in good health. CDR3 DNA sequence: TGTGCAAGTCGCTTAAGGGATCTAAGGGCCTACGAGCAGTACTTC. This sequence encodes CASRLRDLRAYEQYF.